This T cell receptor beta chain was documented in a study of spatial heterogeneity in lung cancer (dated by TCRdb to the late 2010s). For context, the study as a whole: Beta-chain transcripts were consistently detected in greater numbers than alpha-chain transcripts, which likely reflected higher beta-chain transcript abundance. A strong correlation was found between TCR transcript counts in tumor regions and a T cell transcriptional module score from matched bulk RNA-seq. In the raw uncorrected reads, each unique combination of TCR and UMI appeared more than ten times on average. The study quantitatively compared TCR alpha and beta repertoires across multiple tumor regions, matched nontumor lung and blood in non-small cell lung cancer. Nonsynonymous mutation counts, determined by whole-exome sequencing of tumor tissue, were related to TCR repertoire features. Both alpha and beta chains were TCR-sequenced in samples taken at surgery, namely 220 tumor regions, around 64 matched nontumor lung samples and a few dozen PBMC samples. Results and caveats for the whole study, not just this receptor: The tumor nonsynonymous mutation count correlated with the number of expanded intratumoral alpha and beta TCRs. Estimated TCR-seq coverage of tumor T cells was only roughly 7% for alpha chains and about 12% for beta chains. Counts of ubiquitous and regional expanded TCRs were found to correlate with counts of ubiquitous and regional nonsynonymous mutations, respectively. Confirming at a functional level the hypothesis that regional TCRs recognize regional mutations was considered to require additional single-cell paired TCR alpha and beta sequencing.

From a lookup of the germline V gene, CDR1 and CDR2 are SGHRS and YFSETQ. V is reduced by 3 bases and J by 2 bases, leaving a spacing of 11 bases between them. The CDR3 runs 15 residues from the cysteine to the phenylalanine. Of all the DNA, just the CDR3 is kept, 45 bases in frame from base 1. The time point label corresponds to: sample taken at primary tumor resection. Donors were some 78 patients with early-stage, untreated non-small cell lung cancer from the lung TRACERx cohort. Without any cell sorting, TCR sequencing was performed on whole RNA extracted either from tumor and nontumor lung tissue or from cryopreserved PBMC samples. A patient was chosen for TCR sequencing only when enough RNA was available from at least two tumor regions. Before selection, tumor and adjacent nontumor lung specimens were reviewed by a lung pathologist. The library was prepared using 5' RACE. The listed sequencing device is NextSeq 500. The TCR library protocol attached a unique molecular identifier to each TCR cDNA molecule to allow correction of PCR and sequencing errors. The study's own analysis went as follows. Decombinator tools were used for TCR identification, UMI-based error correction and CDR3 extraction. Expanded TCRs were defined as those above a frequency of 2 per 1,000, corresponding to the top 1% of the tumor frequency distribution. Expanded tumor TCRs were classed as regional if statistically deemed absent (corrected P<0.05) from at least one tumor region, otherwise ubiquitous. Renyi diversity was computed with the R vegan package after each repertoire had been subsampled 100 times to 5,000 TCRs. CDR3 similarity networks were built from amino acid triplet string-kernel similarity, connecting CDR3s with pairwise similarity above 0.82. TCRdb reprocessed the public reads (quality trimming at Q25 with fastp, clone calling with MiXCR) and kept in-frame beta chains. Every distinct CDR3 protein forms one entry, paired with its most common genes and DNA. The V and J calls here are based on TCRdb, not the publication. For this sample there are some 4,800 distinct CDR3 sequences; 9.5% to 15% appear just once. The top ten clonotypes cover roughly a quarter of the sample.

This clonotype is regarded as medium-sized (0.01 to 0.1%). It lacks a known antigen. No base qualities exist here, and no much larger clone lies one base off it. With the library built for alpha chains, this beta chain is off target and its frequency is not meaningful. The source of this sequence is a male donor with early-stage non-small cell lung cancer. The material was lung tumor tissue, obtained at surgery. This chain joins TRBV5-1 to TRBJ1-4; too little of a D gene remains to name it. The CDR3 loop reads CASSSWFGTNEKLFF. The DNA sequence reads TGCGCCAGCAGCTCCTGGTTTGGGACTAATGAAAAACTGTTTTTT.